This T cell receptor beta chain is from a study of blood T cell repertoires in COVID-19. The V and J ends lost 7 bases and 5 bases, in that order; junction bases with no gene match: 9. This CDR3 region has 14 residues. CDR1 and CDR2 (germline): MNHEY, SVGAGI. Under the authors' procedure: Scientists estimated how many nucleated cells there were by amplifying reference gene primers. The data were produced by immunoSEQ multiplex PCR, yet TCRdb's version contains in-frame clones alone and is incomplete. V and J calls and clone size come straight from that table; D and trimming were deduced from the DNA. In the table there are about 190,000 clones, almost 90% of which are singletons.

The sequenced sample consisted of peripheral blood. The J gene is TRBJ2-5, the V gene TRBV6-5; 8 bases are a match to TRBD2. The clonotype originates from a man aged 45 to 65 with acute or convalescent COVID-19. The CDR3 spells CASTYSGIGETQYF. DNA of the CDR3: TGTGCCAGCACCTATAGCGGGATTGGTGAGACCCAGTACTTC.